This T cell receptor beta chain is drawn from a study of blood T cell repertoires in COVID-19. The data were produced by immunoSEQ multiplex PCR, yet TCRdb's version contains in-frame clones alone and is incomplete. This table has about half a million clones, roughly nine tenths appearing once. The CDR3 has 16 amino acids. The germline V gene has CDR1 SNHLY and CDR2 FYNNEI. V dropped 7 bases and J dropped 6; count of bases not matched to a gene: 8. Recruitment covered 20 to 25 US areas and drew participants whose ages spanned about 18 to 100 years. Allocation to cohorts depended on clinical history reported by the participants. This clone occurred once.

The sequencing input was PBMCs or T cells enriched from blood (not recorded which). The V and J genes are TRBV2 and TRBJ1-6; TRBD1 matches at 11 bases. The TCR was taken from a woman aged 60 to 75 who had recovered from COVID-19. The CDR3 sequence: CASISGTGGFNSPLHF. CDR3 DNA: TGTGCCAGCATCTCCGGGACAGGGGGTTTTAATTCACCCCTCCACTTT.